Sequencing of this T cell receptor (beta chain) was carried out in a study of patients and donors after allogeneic stem cell transplantation. TCRdb analysed the RT-PCR reads with MiXCR anew, one entry per CDR3 protein. The profile shows roughly 880,000 distinct CDR3 sequences, about a sixth of them singletons. This clonotype has a count of ten or more. Germline assignment: CDR1 SGHRS and CDR2 YFSETQ. The CDR3 covers 15 residues. The ends were cut back, 0 bases at V and 0 bases at J, with 9 bases in the middle. The sequenced sample was blood, either unsorted or a sorted T cell fraction (not recorded which). The clonotype originates from a human donor who was either an allogeneic HSCT recipient or a stem cell or donor lymphocyte infusion donor (not recorded which). It is not recorded whose cells these are; they may come from a transplant donor. The gene calls are TRBV5-1 and TRBJ1-2; perhaps TRBD1 as D (6 bases). Here the CDR3 DNA reads TGCGCCAGCAGCTTGGATCCAGGGGCTAACTATGGCTACACCTTC. Translation: CASSLDPGANYGYTF.